The clone carrying this TCR beta chain was observed once. Its matching antigen is unknown. This sequence may be a read error, since a much larger clone differs from it by one base. Listed TCR primers and previously described methods were used for bulk TCR libraries. TCRdb processed the PCR reads anew with MiXCR; each CDR3 protein has one entry. The sample lists about 510,000 distinct CDR3 sequences; 20% to 25% were seen once. This sample is part of a study of molecular identifiers for immune sequencing clone quantification. RNA fractions of 10%, 30% or 50% and about 18,000 to 1,000,000 sorted cells were the source of naive CD8 libraries. Naive CD8 T cells underwent sorting with the CD8+CD4-CCR7+CD45RA+ definition. Study-wide points: Naive cells had under 1% of molecules in clones above 20 RNA copies, effectors over 99%.

The length of the CDR3 is 15 residues. The origin of this receptor is a human donor in good health. Some libraries in this study had Jurkat cell RNA spiked in. The sequenced sample consisted of naive CD8+ T cells from blood, with Jurkat cell RNA spiked in. Subset denoted: FACS-sorted CD8+CD4-CCR7+CD45RA+ naive T cells. The chain is built from TRBV12-3 or TRBV12-4 and TRBJ2-3; 7 nucleotides match TRBD1. CDR3 region: CASRLTGSSTATQYF. In DNA form, the CDR3 reads TGTGCCAGCAGGCTGACAGGGTCTAGCACAGCTACGCAGTATTTT.